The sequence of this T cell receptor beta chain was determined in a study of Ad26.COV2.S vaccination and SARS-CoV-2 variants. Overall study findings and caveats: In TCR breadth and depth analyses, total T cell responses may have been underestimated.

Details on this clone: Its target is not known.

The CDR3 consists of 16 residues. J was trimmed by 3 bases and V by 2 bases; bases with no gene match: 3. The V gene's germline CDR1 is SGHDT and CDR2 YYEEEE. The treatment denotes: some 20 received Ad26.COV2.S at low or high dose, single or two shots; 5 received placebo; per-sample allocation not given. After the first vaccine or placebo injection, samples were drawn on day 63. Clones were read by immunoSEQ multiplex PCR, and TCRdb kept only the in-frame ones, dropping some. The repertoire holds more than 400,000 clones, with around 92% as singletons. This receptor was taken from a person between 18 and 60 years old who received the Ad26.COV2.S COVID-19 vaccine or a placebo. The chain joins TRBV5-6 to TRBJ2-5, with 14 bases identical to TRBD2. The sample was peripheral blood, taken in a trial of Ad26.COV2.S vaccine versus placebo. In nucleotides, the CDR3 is TGTGCCAGCAGCTTCCCGGGACTAGCGGGGGAAGAGACCCAGTACTTC. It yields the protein CASSFPGLAGEETQYF.